The present entry profiles one TCR beta chain with its context. Its antigen is unidentified. The CDR3 contains 14 residues. The trim removed 7 bases at V and 8 bases at J, leaving 9 bases unmatched. Germline lookup yields CDR1 SEHNR and CDR2 FQNEAQ (reference sequence). With 60 Vbeta and 13 Jbeta primers, the PCR was carried out. Generated by immunoSEQ multiplex PCR, the TCRdb table keeps only in-frame clones and is missing some. The data show around 90,000 clones, with around nine tenths seen just once and around a tenth held by the top ten. These data come from a study of cytomegalovirus exposure and HLA in healthy donors. Notes on the study in general: The study labeled under 200 TCR beta chains cytomegalovirus-associated.

The chain combines TRBV7-9 with TRBJ1-4; 8 nucleotides agree with TRBD1. The source of this sequence is a man under 40 in good health and CMV-seropositive. The source material was PBMCs. For the CDR3, the DNA is TGTGCCAGCAACAACGGACAGGGAGGGGAAAAACTGTTTTTT. Translating gives CASNNGQGGEKLFF.